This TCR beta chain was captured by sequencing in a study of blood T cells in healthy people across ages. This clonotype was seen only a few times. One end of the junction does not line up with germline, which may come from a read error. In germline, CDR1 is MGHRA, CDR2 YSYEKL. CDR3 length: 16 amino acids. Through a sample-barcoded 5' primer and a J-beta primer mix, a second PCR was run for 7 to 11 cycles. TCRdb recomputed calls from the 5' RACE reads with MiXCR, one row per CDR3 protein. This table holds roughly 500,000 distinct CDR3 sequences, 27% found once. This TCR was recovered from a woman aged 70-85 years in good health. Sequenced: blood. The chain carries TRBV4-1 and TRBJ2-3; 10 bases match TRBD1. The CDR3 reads CASSSRDRGIGDTQYF. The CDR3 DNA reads TGCGCCAGCAGCTCCAGGGACAGGGGCATCGGAGATACGCAATATTTT.